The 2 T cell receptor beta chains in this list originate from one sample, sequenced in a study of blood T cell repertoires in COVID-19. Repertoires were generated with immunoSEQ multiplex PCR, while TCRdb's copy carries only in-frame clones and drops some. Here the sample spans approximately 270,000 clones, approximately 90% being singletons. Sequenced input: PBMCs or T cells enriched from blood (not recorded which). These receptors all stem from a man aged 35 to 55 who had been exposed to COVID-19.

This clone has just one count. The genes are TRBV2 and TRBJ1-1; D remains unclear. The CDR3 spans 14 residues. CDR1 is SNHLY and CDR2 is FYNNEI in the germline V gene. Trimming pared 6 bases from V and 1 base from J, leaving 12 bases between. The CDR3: CASRALGENTEAFF. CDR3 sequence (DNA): TGTGCCAGCAGAGCCCTTGGAGAGAACACTGAAGCTTTCTTT. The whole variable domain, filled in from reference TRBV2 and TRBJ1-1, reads EPEVTQTPSHQVTQMGQEVILRCVPISNHLYFYWYRQILGQKVEFLVSFYNNEISEKSEIFDDQFSVERPDGSNFTLKIRSTKLEDSAMYFCASRALGENTEAFFGQGTRLTVV.

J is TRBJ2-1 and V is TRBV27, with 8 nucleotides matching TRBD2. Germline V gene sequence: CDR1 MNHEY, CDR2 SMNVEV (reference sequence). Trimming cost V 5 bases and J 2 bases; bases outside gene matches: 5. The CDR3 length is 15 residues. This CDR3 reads CASSLAGATYNEQFF. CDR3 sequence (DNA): TGTGCCAGCAGTCTAGCGGGTGCGACCTACAATGAGCAGTTCTTC.